This TCR beta chain was sequenced during a study of human thymus T cells. This clone was counted a single time. The CDR3 is made up of 15 amino acids. Trimming stripped 0 bases from V and 8 bases from J, with 14 bases between. Germline values: CDR1 LNHDA, CDR2 SQIVND (reference sequence). Clones were read by immunoSEQ multiplex PCR, and TCRdb kept only the in-frame ones, dropping some. The profile shows around 70,000 clones, 95% of them singletons. Resections removed during corrective heart surgery provided the thymus tissue used. The clonotype was recovered from a girl under three years old with a congenital heart defect but otherwise immunologically healthy. The rearrangement links TRBV19 to TRBJ1-5; D gene uncertain. Specimen: thymus tissue. CDR3 residues: CASSIDGRPGKPQHF. The CDR3 bases are TGTGCCAGTAGTATAGATGGGAGGCCGGGGAAGCCCCAGCATTTT.